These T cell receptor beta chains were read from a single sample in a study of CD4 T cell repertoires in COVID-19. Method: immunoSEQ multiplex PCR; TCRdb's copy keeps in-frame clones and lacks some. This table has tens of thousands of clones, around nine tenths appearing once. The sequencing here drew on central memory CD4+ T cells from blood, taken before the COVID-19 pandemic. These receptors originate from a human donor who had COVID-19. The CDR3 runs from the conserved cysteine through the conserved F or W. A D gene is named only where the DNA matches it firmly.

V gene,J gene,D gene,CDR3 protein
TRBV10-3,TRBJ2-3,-,CAISERGTETDTQYF
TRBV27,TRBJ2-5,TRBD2,CASSEEAGGEETQYF
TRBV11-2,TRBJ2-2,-,CASSLVAGFAGELFF
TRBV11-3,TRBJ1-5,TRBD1,CASSLGLAGGQPQHF
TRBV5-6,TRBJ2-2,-,CASSLGTLRGGELFF
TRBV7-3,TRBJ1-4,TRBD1,CASSSAGTGSNEKLFF
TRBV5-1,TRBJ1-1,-,CASSSLPTRVNTEAFF
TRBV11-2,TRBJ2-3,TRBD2,CASSLGGSGGTDTQYF
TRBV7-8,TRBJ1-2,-,CASSSAQGRVGCTF
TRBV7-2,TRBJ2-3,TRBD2,CASSRSGTSTDTQYF
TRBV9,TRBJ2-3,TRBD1,CASSLTYRGSTDTQYF
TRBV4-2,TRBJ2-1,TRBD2,CASSQPNSGSRNEQFF
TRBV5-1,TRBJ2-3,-,CASSLEGRLTDTQYF
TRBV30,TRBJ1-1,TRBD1,CAAGSNRGFGPTEAFF
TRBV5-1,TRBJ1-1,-,CASSFRGADTEAFF
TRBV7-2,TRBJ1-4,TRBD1,CASSPTGQVNEKLFF
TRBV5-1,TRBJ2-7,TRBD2,CASKGPSGREAYEQYF